The rows below give T cell receptor beta chains drawn from one sample of a study of blood T cell repertoires in COVID-19. Measured with immunoSEQ multiplex PCR; TCRdb has only the in-frame clones, and not every one. The profile shows 130,000 or so clones, around 75% of them singletons. The specimen sequenced was peripheral blood. All receptors come from a woman aged 70-85 years with COVID-19, enrolled during active disease. CDR3s include the opening cysteine and the closing phenylalanine or tryptophan. A D gene is named only where the DNA matches it firmly. Clone size is shown for a subset of rows, as once, few, many or a class of expanded clone.

size,J,V,D,length,DNA,CDR3
.,TRBJ1-1,TRBV6-5,TRBD1,15,TGTGCCAGCACCGAAGTAGGGGGCTTGGGGACTGAAGCTTTCTTT,CASTEVGGLGTEAFF
few,TRBJ1-1,TRBV15,.,15,TGTGCCACCAGCAGAGATTACGGCGGAAACACTGAAGCTTTCTTT,CATSRDYGGNTEAFF
few,TRBJ1-1,TRBV28,.,14,TGTGCCAGCGCACCAGGGCCTCTGAACACTGAAGCTTTCTTT,CASAPGPLNTEAFF
.,TRBJ2-7,TRBV25-1,TRBD1,17,TGTGCCAGCAGTCATGATTTATCCGGGACAGGGGCCTACGAGCAGTACTTC,CASSHDLSGTGAYEQYF
once,TRBJ1-2,TRBV6-1,TRBD1,15,TGTGCCAGCAGTGAAGCTCCAGGGGGAAACTATGGCTACACCTTC,CASSEAPGGNYGYTF
.,TRBJ1-2,TRBV20-1,.,11,TGCAGTGCTAATCCGGGGTATGGCTACACCTTC,CSANPGYGYTF
.,TRBJ1-1,TRBV15,.,13,TGTGCCACCAGCAGACAGGATAACACTGAAGCTTTCTTT,CATSRQDNTEAFF
.,TRBJ2-5,TRBV19,TRBD2,15,TGTGCCAGTAGTAAGGGGACTAGGGGCGGGGAGACCCAGTACTTC,CASSKGTRGGETQYF
.,TRBJ1-1,TRBV10-3,.,13,TGTGCCATCAGTGAGTCGGGGGGGGCGACAGCTTTCTTT,CAISESGGATAFF
.,TRBJ2-7,TRBV15,TRBD1,15,TGTGCCACCAGCAGAGATCCAGGGGGCTCCTACGAGCAGTACTTC,CATSRDPGGSYEQYF
.,TRBJ1-3,TRBV11-2,TRBD1,17,TGTGCCAGCAGCCTCCGGGACAGGGTTCTATCTGGAAACACCATATATTTT,CASSLRDRVLSGNTIYF
.,TRBJ2-1,TRBV9,TRBD1,15,TGTGCCAGCAGCGTCCCCCTGACAGGGACGAATGAGCAGTTCTTC,CASSVPLTGTNEQFF
.,TRBJ1-1,TRBV4-2,TRBD1,13,TGTGCCAGCAGCCAACCGACAGGGGAAGAAGCTTTCTTT,CASSQPTGEEAFF
.,TRBJ2-5,TRBV6-2/TRBV6-3,.,15,TGTGCCAGCAGCCTACAGGTTTCGGCCCAAGAGACCCAGTACTTC,CASSLQVSAQETQYF
.,TRBJ1-4,TRBV12-3/TRBV12-4,.,12,TGTGCCAGCAGCTCCGTCGGGGAAAAACTGTTTTTT,CASSSVGEKLFF
.,TRBJ1-5,TRBV30,TRBD1,15,TGTGCCTGGACTTCTGGGCAGGGGGCGGAACAGCCCCAGCATTTT,CAWTSGQGAEQPQHF
few,TRBJ1-1,TRBV18,.,14,TGTGCCAGCTCGCGCGGGACGGAGAACACTGAAGCTTTCTTT,CASSRGTENTEAFF
.,TRBJ2-5,TRBV7-7,.,12,TGTGCCAGCAGCTTCACTAGGGAGACCCAGTACTTC,CASSFTRETQYF
.,TRBJ2-2,TRBV5-4,TRBD2,17,TGTGCCAGCAGCTTGGCGGGAGCGGGGGCGATCACCGGGGAGCTGTTTTTT,CASSLAGAGAITGELFF
.,TRBJ2-7,TRBV6-1,.,12,TGTGCCAGCAGTGAAATTCGCTACGAGCAGTACTTC,CASSEIRYEQYF
.,TRBJ1-1,TRBV29-1,.,13,TGCAGCGTTGGGAACAGGGCCAACACTGAAGCTTTCTTT,CSVGNRANTEAFF
.,TRBJ1-4,TRBV19,.,15,TGTGCCAGTAGTATTTCCGGAGCAACTAATGAAAAACTGTTTTTT,CASSISGATNEKLFF
.,TRBJ2-3,TRBV4-1,TRBD2,17,TGCGCCAGCAGCCAAGATATTGCGGGGGGGCTTATAGATACGCAGTATTTT,CASSQDIAGGLIDTQYF
few,TRBJ1-6,TRBV4-2,.,15,TGTGCCAGCAGCCAAGATGGGGCAGGTGGTAACCCCCTCCACTTT,CASSQDGAGGNPLHF
.,TRBJ2-7,TRBV3-1/TRBV3-2,.,13,TGTGCCAGCAGCCCCCAACTAGGCTACGAGCAGTACTTC,CASSPQLGYEQYF
.,TRBJ2-3,TRBV12-3/TRBV12-4,.,12,TGTGCCAGCAGTCCATGGCCAGATACGCAGTATTTT,CASSPWPDTQYF
once,TRBJ2-7,TRBV3-1/TRBV3-2,TRBD1,16,TGTGCCAGCAGCCAAGATAGGGGGACAGATACCTACGAGCAGTACTTC,CASSQDRGTDTYEQYF
few,TRBJ1-1,TRBV6-1,.,14,TGTGCCAGCAGTGATCGGGGGGCGAACACTGAAGCTTTCTTT,CASSDRGANTEAFF
few,TRBJ1-1,TRBV30,.,11,TGTGCCTGGAGTGCCGCGTCTGAAGCTTTCTTT,CAWSAASEAFF
.,TRBJ1-1,TRBV28,.,14,TGTGCCAGCGGAGCAGGGGCCCTGAACACTGAAGCTTTCTTT,CASGAGALNTEAFF
once,TRBJ1-2,TRBV5-4,TRBD1,16,TGTGCCAGCAGCCAGACAGGGGGCGCGGGGACTAATGGCTACACCTTC,CASSQTGGAGTNGYTF
.,TRBJ2-5,TRBV5-1,TRBD1,15,TGCGCCAGCAGCGCGGGGACAGGGGGCGATGAGACCCAGTACTTC,CASSAGTGGDETQYF
.,TRBJ1-2,TRBV27,TRBD1,16,TGTGCCAGCAGTCCGGGGAACAGGGGGCGGAACTATGGCTACACCTTC,CASSPGNRGRNYGYTF
.,TRBJ2-7,TRBV7-2,TRBD1,15,TGTGCCAGCAGCCCCACCGGGACAGGGGTTCGCGGGCAGTACTTC,CASSPTGTGVRGQYF
.,TRBJ1-1,TRBV5-5,.,16,TGTGCCAGCAGCTTGGACTCCTTTTCAGGTGTCGGGAAAGCTTTCTTT,CASSLDSFSGVGKAFF
.,TRBJ1-5,TRBV6-5,.,14,TGTGCCGTACCCGGCCTAGCTGGGGATCAGCCCCAGCATTTT,CAVPGLAGDQPQHF
.,TRBJ1-4,TRBV5-5,.,18,TGTGCCAGCAGCTTGACAGGCCTTTCTAGTACAACTAATGAAAAACTGTTTTTT,CASSLTGLSSTTNEKLFF
.,TRBJ1-4,TRBV19,.,15,TGTGCCAGTAGTATCTGGGGGCCGGGAGGAGAAAAACTGTTTTTT,CASSIWGPGGEKLFF
.,TRBJ1-1,TRBV3-1/TRBV3-2,.,13,TGTGCCAGCAGCCTATTAGGGGGAACTGAAGCTTTCTTT,CASSLLGGTEAFF
.,TRBJ1-1,TRBV19,TRBD1,13,TGTGCCAGTAGCTACAGGGGAAACACTGAAGCTTTCTTT,CASSYRGNTEAFF
.,TRBJ2-7,TRBV6-2/TRBV6-3,.,12,TGTGCCAGCAGCCGCGTATCCTACGAGCAGTACTTC,CASSRVSYEQYF
few,TRBJ1-3,TRBV7-2,.,15,TGTGCCAGCAGCTTAGTTGGCCAGGGAGGAAACACCATATATTTT,CASSLVGQGGNTIYF
.,TRBJ1-3,TRBV5-1,.,15,TGCGCCAGCAGCTTGGTGGGGGGCTCTGGAAACACCATATATTTT,CASSLVGGSGNTIYF
.,TRBJ2-7,TRBV2,.,13,TGTGCCAGCAGTGAAGGGGAGCTCTACGAGCAGTACTTC,CASSEGELYEQYF